This entry is about one T cell receptor beta chain. The antigen is unknown. The data are from a study of radiotherapy plus CTLA-4 blockade in lung cancer. Using immunoSEQ multiplex PCR, the repertoire was profiled, and TCRdb retains in-frame clones only, with some absent. Among about 110,000 clones listed, about 84% were seen once. Lung cancer patients with chemo-refractory metastatic non-small-cell disease were given focal radiation plus CTLA-4 blockade with ipilimumab. CDR3 length: 13 amino acids. Germline CDR1 reads MNHEY; CDR2 reads SVGAGI. V shed 5 bases and J shed 5 bases, with 12 bases lying between them. Overall study results and limits: Best predicting response, reportedly, were early blood T cell clone dynamics, with interferon-beta. In blood, tumor-derived TCR clones expanded after radiotherapy plus ipilimumab.

The clonotype comes from a human donor with non-small cell lung cancer that progressed on radiotherapy plus ipilimumab. Some clones in this sample may be carry-over from other donors' samples. Sequenced here: peripheral blood, sampled from a patient treated with radiotherapy plus ipilimumab. The rearrangement links TRBV6-5 to TRBJ1-1; D is unresolved. The CDR3 sequence: CASSNFQVTEAFF. DNA for the CDR3: TGTGCCAGCAGTAACTTTCAGGTTACTGAAGCTTTCTTT.